The T cell receptor beta chain under discussion was sequenced for a study of glioma-infiltrating T cells. In germline, CDR1 is MDHEN, CDR2 SYDVKM. The CDR3 spans 17 residues. J lost 9 bases, V lost 2 bases, and 14 bases had no gene match. This clonotype has only a few counts. What it recognizes is unknown. The iRepertoire nested amplicon-rescue multiplex PCR amplified TCR alpha and beta CDR3s from RNA. TCRdb reprocessed the multiplex PCR reads with MiXCR, giving one entry per CDR3 protein. This repertoire shows about 180,000 distinct CDR3 sequences, about 40% found once; its top ten account for about 5.2%. Study-wide findings and caveats: Tissue and blood shared very few CDR3 sequences. Tissue-blood divergence was below expectation in non-neoplastic patients, above in gliomas.

The gene calls are TRBV28 and TRBJ2-2; 8 nucleotides align to TRBD1. The sequencing input was glioma tissue, nonneoplastic brain tissue, or PBMCs (not recorded which). This receptor was taken from a human donor with low-grade glioma or glioblastoma, undergoing nonglioma brain surgery, or in good health (not recorded which). The CDR3 DNA follows: TGTGCCAGCAGTTTAATGGCGTCAGGGGGCGCGAACCGGGAGCTGTTTTTT. This gives the protein CASSLMASGGANRELFF.